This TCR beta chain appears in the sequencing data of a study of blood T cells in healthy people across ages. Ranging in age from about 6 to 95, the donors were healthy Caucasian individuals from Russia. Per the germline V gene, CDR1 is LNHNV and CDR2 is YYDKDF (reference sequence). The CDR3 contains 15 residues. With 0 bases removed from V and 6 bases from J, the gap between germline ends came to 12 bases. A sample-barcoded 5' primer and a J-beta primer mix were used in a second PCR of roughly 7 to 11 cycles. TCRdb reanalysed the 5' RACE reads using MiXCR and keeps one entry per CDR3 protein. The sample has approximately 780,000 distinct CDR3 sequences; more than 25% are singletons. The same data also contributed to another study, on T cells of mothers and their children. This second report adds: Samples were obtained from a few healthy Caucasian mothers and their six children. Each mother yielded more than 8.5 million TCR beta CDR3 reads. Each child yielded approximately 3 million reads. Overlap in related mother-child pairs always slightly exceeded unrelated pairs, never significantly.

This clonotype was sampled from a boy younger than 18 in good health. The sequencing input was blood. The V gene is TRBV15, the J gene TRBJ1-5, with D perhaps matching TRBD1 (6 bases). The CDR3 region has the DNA TGTGCCACCAGCAGAGAGGACAAGGGGGGTCAGCCCCAGCATTTT. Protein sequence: CATSREDKGGQPQHF.